What follows are 32 T cell receptor beta chains derived from one specimen sequenced in a study of CD8+CD57+ T cells in acquired aplastic anemia. Genomic DNA templated the TCR beta VDJ and CDR3 profiling. MiXCR, run by TCRdb on the reads, gives a single entry per CDR3 protein. Here the sample spans a few hundred thousand distinct CDR3 sequences, roughly 50% being singletons. CD8+CD57+ cell expansion had been shown by flow cytometry in patients chosen for sequencing. The sequencing input was sorted CD4+, CD8+, or CD8+CD57+ T cells (not recorded which) from PBMCs. Every receptor here comes from a human donor with aplastic anemia.

This clonotype showed up many times. The V gene is TRBV20-1, the J gene TRBJ1-2; D is ambiguous. This CDR3 spans 11 amino acids. Per germline, CDR1 DFQATT and CDR2 SNEGSKA (reference sequence). V was pared by 6 bases and J by 14 bases, with 19 bases between. CDR3: CSARAGSAGTF. The CDR3 DNA is TGCAGTGCCCGAGCTGGCTCGGCGGGAACCTTC.

The table lists this clonotype with many counts. This sequence joins TRBV18 and TRBJ2-5; TRBD2 matches at 7 bases. The trim removed 3 bases at V and 6 bases at J, leaving 4 bases unmatched. The CDR3 runs to 13 residues. The germline V gene has CDR1 KGHSH and CDR2 LQKENI. DNA of the CDR3: TGTGCCAGCTCACCCCTCGGGGGGAAGACCCAGTACTTC. It is translated as CASSPLGGKTQYF.

The rearrangement links TRBV5-1 to TRBJ1-4, with 11 bases that match TRBD1. The CDR3 totals 15 residues. V dropped 4 bases and J dropped 8; count of bases not matched to a gene: 7. Germline-derived CDR1 and CDR2 are SGHRS and YFSETQ. For the CDR3, the DNA is TGCGCCAGCAGCGTGGGGACAGGGGGGTACGAAAAACTGTTTTTT. It specifies CASSVGTGGYEKLFF.

The V and J genes are TRBV7-9 and TRBJ2-3, with 11 bases that match TRBD2. The CDR3 is 19 residues long. CDR1 is SEHNR and CDR2 is FQNEAQ in the germline V gene (reference sequence). The J segment lost 5 bases and the V segment lost 5 bases, leaving 18 bases of the junction unmatched. In nucleotides, the CDR3 is TGTGCCAGCAGCACAAAGACTAGCGGGGTCAGCCCTGGCGGAGATACGCAGTATTTT. Translating it yields CASSTKTSGVSPGGDTQYF.

This clonotype has ten or more counts. The chain links TRBV12-3 or TRBV12-4 to TRBJ1-4; D is unclear. Trimming pared 2 bases from V and 13 bases from J, leaving 11 bases between. The length of the CDR3 is 12 residues. The CDR3 here is CASSLILDRLFF. In DNA, the CDR3 is TGTGCCAGCAGTTTAATCTTAGATCGACTGTTTTTT.

In its sample, this clonotype was seen many times. The chain employs TRBV4-2 and TRBJ2-3; 12 positions match TRBD2. Germline assignment: CDR1 LGHNA and CDR2 YNFKEQ. V was clipped by 4 bases and J by 8 bases; unmatched bases: 10. The CDR3 loop spans 16 amino acids. This CDR3 reads CASSPALAGGPGTQYF. Here the CDR3 DNA reads TGTGCCAGCAGCCCTGCCCTAGCGGGGGGGCCAGGTACGCAGTATTTT.

The rearrangement joins TRBV20-1 to TRBJ2-3, with TRBD2 matching over 7 bases. Unmatched junction bases numbered 7, after V lost 1 base and J lost 6 bases. Germline V CDR1 and CDR2: DFQATT, SNEGSKA (reference sequence). There are 14 residues in the CDR3. The CDR3 DNA is TGCAGTGCTAGAGGGGGGAGGGAATGGGATACGCAGTATTTT. Translated: CSARGGREWDTQYF.

This clonotype was picked up many times. This rearrangement joins TRBV6-5 to TRBJ1-6, with D perhaps matching TRBD1 (6 bases). CDR1 is MNHEY and CDR2 is SVGAGI in the germline V gene. With 8 bases removed from V and 7 bases from J, the gap between germline ends came to 18 bases. The CDR3 runs 15 residues. The CDR3 loop reads CASLREAGVNSPLHF. In DNA form, the CDR3 reads TGTGCCAGCCTCCGGGAGGCAGGGGTAAATTCACCCCTCCACTTT.

This clonotype was found a few times. The chain carries TRBV20-1 and TRBJ1-4, with 7 bases matching TRBD1. This CDR3 has 13 amino acids. Per the germline V gene, CDR1 is DFQATT and CDR2 is SNEGSKA (reference sequence). Trimming at V came to 6 bases and at J to 6 bases, leaving 7 bases not matched to a gene. Here the CDR3 DNA reads TGCAGTGCGCCGACAGGGATGGATGAAAAACTGTTTTTT. Translation: CSAPTGMDEKLFF.

This sequence joins TRBV12-3 or TRBV12-4 and TRBJ2-2; 7 bases fit TRBD1. V lost 3 bases to trimming and J lost 6 bases; unmatched junction nucleotides: 7. There are 15 residues in the CDR3. CDR3 in amino acids: CASSLETGYAGELFF. CDR3 sequence (DNA): TGTGCCAGCAGTTTGGAGACAGGGTACGCCGGGGAGCTGTTTTTT.

This clonotype was found many times. The V call is TRBV7-6, the J call TRBJ2-1; TRBD1 agrees at 10 bases. J lost 7 bases, V lost 2 bases, and 2 bases had no gene match. Germline-derived CDR1 and CDR2 are SGHVS and FNYEAQ. The CDR3 sequence is 14 residues long. CDR3 residues: CASSLMGQGNEQFF. In nucleotides, the CDR3 is TGTGCCAGCAGCTTAATGGGACAGGGGAATGAGCAGTTCTTC.

Worth noting for this clonotype: A junction boundary mismatches the germline segment, possibly from a read error. The chain links TRBV19 to TRBJ1-1; D remains ambiguous. The CDR3 covers 13 residues. CDR1 and CDR2 (germline): LNHDA, SQIVND (reference sequence). CDR3 sequence reads: CASSMYRNTEVFF. The DNA for the CDR3 is TGTGCCAGTAGTATGTACCGTAACACTGAAGTTTTCTTT.

This clonotype occurred a few times. J is TRBJ2-3 and V is TRBV20-1, with TRBD1 identical over 10 bases. This CDR3 has 15 amino acids. With V trimmed by 3 bases and J by 4 bases, 7 bases remained unmatched. Per the germline V gene, CDR1 is DFQATT and CDR2 is SNEGSKA (reference sequence). The CDR3, as DNA: TGCAGTGCTAGCCGACAGGGGGCGCTGGCAGATACGCAGTATTTT. Protein sequence: CSASRQGALADTQYF.

V is TRBV19 and J is TRBJ2-1, with D maybe TRBD1 (6 bases). There are 15 residues in the CDR3. Trimming took off 5 bases at V and 0 bases at J, with 11 bases between the two ends. Looked up from germline, CDR1 is LNHDA and CDR2 is SQIVND (reference sequence). CDR3 loop: CASSGDTSSYNEQFF. CDR3 sequence (DNA): TGTGCCAGTAGTGGGGACACAAGCTCCTACAATGAGCAGTTCTTC.

This clonotype was detected ten times or more. The V gene is TRBV5-1, the J gene TRBJ2-5; TRBD2 agrees at 15 bases. The CDR3 extends over 17 amino acids. The germline V gene encodes CDR1 SGHRS and CDR2 YFSETQ. V dropped 0 bases and J dropped 5; count of bases not matched to a gene: 5. The CDR3 here is CASSLGTSGGAGETQYF. The CDR3 nucleotides are TGCGCCAGCAGCTTGGGGACTAGCGGGGGGGCCGGTGAGACCCAGTACTTC.

This clonotype was detected many times. This chain links TRBV19 with TRBJ1-6; TRBD1 matches 7 bases. The V gene end was trimmed by 4 bases and the J gene end by 4 bases; junction bases not matched to a gene: 10. CDR1 is LNHDA and CDR2 is SQIVND in the germline V gene (reference sequence). This CDR3 region has 17 residues. The CDR3 here is CASSTRTTGTYNSPLHF. CDR3 DNA sequence: TGTGCCAGTAGTACCCGGACGACAGGGACTTATAATTCACCCCTCCACTTT.

J is TRBJ1-3 and V is TRBV5-1, with 7 bases aligning to TRBD1. V gave up 3 bases and J gave up 4 bases; unmatched junction bases: 16. The germline gives CDR1 SGHRS, CDR2 YFSETQ. This CDR3 has 18 amino acids. The CDR3, as DNA: TGCGCCAGCAGCTCAACAACCTATAACAGGGGTACAGGAAACACCATATATTTT. Its protein product is CASSSTTYNRGTGNTIYF.

This clonotype has ten or more counts. The V gene is TRBV10-3, the J gene TRBJ1-3, with D maybe TRBD1 (6 bases). The CDR3 is 18 residues long. The V end lost 2 bases, the J end lost 4 bases, and 21 bases lay between the germline ends. CDR1 is ENHRY and CDR2 is SYGVKD in the germline V gene. The CDR3 spells CAISEKLATGSLGNTIYF. The CDR3 bases are TGTGCCATCAGTGAGAAGTTGGCGACAGGATCCTTAGGAAACACCATATATTTT.

V is TRBV5-1 and J is TRBJ1-6; D gene unclear. The CDR3 has 16 amino acids. V lost 3 bases to trimming and J lost 10 bases, with 20 bases between them. The germline gives CDR1 SGHRS, CDR2 YFSETQ. The CDR3 loop is CASSSTWSPLESPLHF. The CDR3 DNA sequence: TGCGCCAGCAGCTCGACCTGGTCACCTCTTGAATCACCCCTCCACTTT.

This clonotype occurred a few times. A much bigger clone sits one base away, suggesting this may be a read error. The V and J genes are TRBV19 and TRBJ2-6; tentatively, D is TRBD2 (6 bases). CDR3 size: 17 residues. The germline gives CDR1 LNHDA, CDR2 SQIVND (reference sequence). The CDR3 protein is CASSPAGVTSGATVLTF. CDR3 in DNA: TGTGCCAGTAGCCCAGCGGGCGTAACCTCTGGGGCCACCGTCCTGACTTTC.

On this clonotype: The junction departs from the called germline gene at one end, perhaps through a read error. The V and J genes are TRBV7-9 and TRBJ1-2; D is unclear. Germline CDR1 is SEHNR and CDR2 is FQNEAQ (reference sequence). The CDR3 has 15 residues. CDR3: CASGLELESSYGCTF. CDR3 nucleotide sequence: TGTGCCAGCGGCTTAGAGCTAGAGTCGTCCTATGGCTGCACCTTC.

Ten or more counts support this clonotype. The genes are TRBV29-1 and TRBJ1-2, with D uncertain. This CDR3 is built from 13 residues. Germline CDR1 SQVTM, CDR2 ANQGSEA. Trimming pared 0 bases from V and 1 base from J, leaving 6 bases between. For the CDR3, the DNA is TGCAGCGTTGAAGACCCCGGTAACTATGGCTACACCTTC. This encodes CSVEDPGNYGYTF.

This clonotype was observed at least ten times. The J gene is TRBJ2-3, the V gene TRBV6-5; D is uncertain. V was shortened by 0 bases and J by 4 bases, with 11 bases between the two germline ends. The CDR3 runs 15 residues. Germline V gives CDR1 MNHEY, CDR2 SVGAGI. The CDR3 sequence: CASSYSNLSPDTQYF. The CDR3 nucleotides read TGTGCCAGCAGTTACTCGAACCTAAGCCCAGATACGCAGTATTTT.

The chain joins TRBV24-1 to TRBJ2-5; 7 nucleotides align to TRBD1. From germline, CDR1 is KGHDR and CDR2 SFDVKD. J lost 6 bases, V lost 0 bases, and 12 bases had no gene match. This CDR3 has 17 amino acids. In nucleotides, the CDR3 is TGTGCCACCAGTGATTTGAGCACAACAGGGGTGTCCCAGACCCAGTACTTC. This gives the protein CATSDLSTTGVSQTQYF.

The V gene is TRBV20-1, the J gene TRBJ1-5, with unresolved D. The CDR3 covers 14 residues. Deletions cut 5 bases from V and 0 bases from J, with 11 bases between. CDR1 is DFQATT, CDR2 SNEGSKA, per germline (reference sequence). The CDR3 region is CSAFGGPSNQPQHF. The DNA for the CDR3 is TGCAGTGCTTTCGGCGGGCCTAGCAATCAGCCCCAGCATTTT.

With respect to this clonotype: The missing conserved phenylalanine or tryptophan at the end of this CDR3 makes a read error likely. The chain has TRBV5-1 and TRBJ1-2; D may be TRBD1 (5 bases). The germline gives CDR1 SGHRS, CDR2 YFSETQ. V dropped 0 bases and J dropped 4 bases, with 10 bases sitting between them. This CDR3 contains 14 residues. The CDR3 bases are TGCGCCAGCAGCTTGGAAGTAGGGGTCTATGGCTACACCGTC. Translating gives CASSLEVGVYGYTV.

This chain joins TRBV20-1 and TRBJ1-4; D unresolved. The germline V gene encodes CDR1 DFQATT and CDR2 SNEGSKA (reference sequence). The ends were cut back, 0 bases at V and 3 bases at J, with 8 bases in the middle. This CDR3 region has 14 residues. The CDR3 spells CSARETEPNEKLFF. CDR3 coding DNA: TGCAGTGCTAGAGAAACAGAGCCTAATGAAAAACTGTTTTTT.

This chain joins TRBV20-1 and TRBJ2-5; D assignment may be TRBD1 or TRBD2 (6 bases each). Trimming left V 5 bases short and J 2 bases short, with 27 bases between. This CDR3 comprises 18 residues. Looked up from germline, CDR1 is DFQATT and CDR2 is SNEGSKA (reference sequence). CDR3 in DNA: TGCAGTGCTGGCCGAACACCGGGGGCCCGGCGGGCACAAGAGACCCAGTACTTC. It is translated as CSAGRTPGARRAQETQYF.

Comment on this clonotype: The junction differs from germline at one of its ends, possibly a read error. The CDR3 region is CASSLAQGRNEQFF. The CDR3 nucleotides are TGTGCCAGCAGCCTAGCGCAGGGGAGGAATGAGCAGTTCTTC. The chain combines TRBV7-8 with TRBJ2-1, with D tentatively TRBD1 or TRBD2 (6 bases each). In germline, CDR1 is SGHVS, CDR2 FQNEAQ. The CDR3 length is 14 residues.

This clonotype showed up many times. V usage is TRBV7-9 and J usage is TRBJ1-4, with TRBD1 matching 7 bases. Germline V lookup: CDR1 SEHNR, CDR2 FQNEAQ (reference sequence). This CDR3 has 18 residues. The V segment lost 8 bases and the J segment 0 bases; nucleotides outside the gene matches: 15. The CDR3, as DNA: TGTGCCAGCGGGACATACCGGGACAGACAGGCAACTAATGAAAAACTGTTTTTT. This translates into CASGTYRDRQATNEKLFF.

At least ten counts were recorded for this clonotype. The chain is built from TRBV20-1 and TRBJ2-3; D is ambiguous. V lost 1 base, J lost 9 bases, and 20 bases lay in between. The CDR3 spans 15 residues. CDR1 and CDR2 from the germline V gene are DFQATT and SNEGSKA (reference sequence). The chain's CDR3 is CSARVLGREGATQYF. The CDR3 bases are TGCAGTGCTAGAGTCCTCGGGCGAGAAGGCGCGACGCAGTATTTT.

The table lists this clonotype with many counts. The J gene is TRBJ2-1, the V gene TRBV2; 7 nucleotides match TRBD2. This CDR3 is built from 14 residues. V was clipped by 11 bases and J by 6 bases; unmatched bases: 13. Germline V gene data show CDR1 as SNHLY and CDR2 as FYNNEI. The CDR3 nucleotides are TGTGCCGGGGGGGAGGGCGTCCTTCGCAATGAGCAGTTCTTC. Its protein is CAGGEGVLRNEQFF.